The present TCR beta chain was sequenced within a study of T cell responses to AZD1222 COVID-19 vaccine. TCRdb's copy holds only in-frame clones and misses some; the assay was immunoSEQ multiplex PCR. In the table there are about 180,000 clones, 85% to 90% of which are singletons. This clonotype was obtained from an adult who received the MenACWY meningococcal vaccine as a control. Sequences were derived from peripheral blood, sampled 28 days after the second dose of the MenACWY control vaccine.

CDR3 nucleotides: TGTGCCAGCAGTGAATGGGGACTCAACACTGAAGCTTTCTTT. This gives the protein CASSEWGLNTEAFF. The genes are TRBV25-1 and TRBJ1-1; TRBD1 is a possible D gene (5 bases). This CDR3 contains 14 residues. Germline CDR1 reads MGHDK; CDR2 reads SYGVNS. V dropped 1 base and J dropped 2 bases, with 8 bases sitting between them. The full variable domain, in which reference TRBV25-1 and TRBJ1-1 provide the parts outside the CDR3, is EADIYQTPRYLVIGTGKKITLECSQTMGHDKMYWYQQDPGMELHLIHYSYGVNSTEKGDLSSESTVSRIRTEHFPLTLESARPSHTSQYLCASSEWGLNTEAFFGQGTRLTVV.